This record covers a single T cell receptor beta chain. Method: immunoSEQ multiplex PCR; TCRdb's copy keeps in-frame clones and lacks some. The data hold 240,000 or so clones, with approximately 85% observed a single time. Germline V gives CDR1 MNHEY, CDR2 SVGAGI. Trimming pared 6 bases from V and 0 bases from J, leaving 10 bases between. The CDR3 has 14 amino acids. These data belong to a study of blood T cell repertoires in COVID-19. Turning to the study itself: T cells, B-cell-depleted T cells, or PBMCs provided the cDNA or gDNA that served as material.

This receptor was taken from a young woman with acute or convalescent COVID-19. J is TRBJ2-3 and V is TRBV6-5; no definite D call. The sequenced sample was peripheral blood. Written as DNA, the CDR3 is TGTGCCAGCAGATTAGTAGTTAGCACAGATACGCAGTATTTT. Protein product: CASRLVVSTDTQYF.